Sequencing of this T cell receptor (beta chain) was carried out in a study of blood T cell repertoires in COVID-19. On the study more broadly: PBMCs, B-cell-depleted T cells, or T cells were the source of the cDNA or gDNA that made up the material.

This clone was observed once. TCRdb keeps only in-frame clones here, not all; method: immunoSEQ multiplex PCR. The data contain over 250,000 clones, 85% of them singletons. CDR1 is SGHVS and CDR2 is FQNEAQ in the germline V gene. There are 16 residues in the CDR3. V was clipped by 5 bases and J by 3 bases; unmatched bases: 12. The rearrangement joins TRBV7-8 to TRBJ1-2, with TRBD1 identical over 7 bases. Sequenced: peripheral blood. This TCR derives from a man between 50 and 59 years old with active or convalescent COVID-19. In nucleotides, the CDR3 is TGTGCCAGCAGCCGAGGAAGGGACAGACTTGACTATGGCTACACCTTC. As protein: CASSRGRDRLDYGYTF. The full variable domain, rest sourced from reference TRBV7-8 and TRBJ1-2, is GAGVSQSPRYKVAKRGQDVALRCDPISGHVSLFWYQQALGQGPEFLTYFQNEAQLDKSGLPSDRFFAERPEGSVSTLKIQRTQQEDSAVYLCASSRGRDRLDYGYTFGSGTRLTVV.